Each of the 5 T cell receptor beta chains below was sequenced from the same sample in a study of post-analysis software for immune sequencing data. Unique molecular identifiers featured in each of the TCR beta cDNA libraries. From the PCR reads, TCRdb called clonotypes with MiXCR, one entry per CDR3 protein. The sample includes approximately 770,000 distinct CDR3 sequences, 40% to 55% of them seen just once. Study findings and constraints: Roughly five TRBV segments were significantly more frequent in patients than in controls. TRBV5-6, TRBV5-1 and TRBV20-1 were among these segments.

The antigens of these receptors remain unknown. The sequencing sample was made of blood. The receptors come from a girl aged 10-17 years with multiple sclerosis.

This chain connects TRBV6-5 to TRBJ2-1; 8 bases are shared with TRBD2. Germline V gene data show CDR1 as MNHEY and CDR2 as SVGAGI. With 7 bases clipped from V and 5 bases from J, the junction kept 7 bases outside the gene matches. CDR3 size: 14 residues. The CDR3 here is CASTRGGTHNEQFF. The CDR3, as DNA: TGTGCCAGCACTCGGGGGGGGACCCACAATGAGCAGTTCTTC.

This clonotype was picked up a small number of times. The chain is built from TRBV7-2 and TRBJ2-6, with TRBD1 matching over 7 bases. V shed 1 base, J shed 4 bases, and the junction held 7 bases outside the gene matches. Germline values: CDR1 SGHTA, CDR2 FQGNSA. CDR3 length: 17 amino acids. The CDR3 DNA follows: TGTGCCAGCAGCTTAGGGCCCAGGGGGAAAGGGGCCAACGTCCTGACTTTC. It specifies CASSLGPRGKGANVLTF.

This chain links TRBV7-2 with TRBJ2-4; 9 bases line up with TRBD2. V gave up 5 bases and J gave up 2 bases; unmatched junction bases: 13. The V gene's germline CDR1 is SGHTA and CDR2 FQGNSA. The CDR3 spans 18 residues. The chain's CDR3 is CASSAEGSGSVSKNIQYF. CDR3 nucleotide sequence: TGTGCCAGCAGCGCCGAGGGTAGCGGGAGTGTATCCAAAAACATTCAGTACTTC.

This clonotype was counted a few times. The chain combines TRBV20-1 with TRBJ2-5; D is ambiguous. Germline lookup yields CDR1 DFQATT and CDR2 SNEGSKA (reference sequence). The CDR3 length is 13 residues. V was cut by 3 bases and J by 1 base, with 9 bases left in between. The CDR3 region is CSASSLSQETQYF. The CDR3 DNA follows: TGCAGTGCTAGTAGTTTGTCCCAAGAGACCCAGTACTTC.

The genes are TRBV5-1 and TRBJ2-7; TRBD1 is a possible D gene (6 bases). This CDR3 contains 14 residues. In germline, CDR1 is SGHRS, CDR2 YFSETQ. V was shortened by 5 bases and J by 2 bases, with 14 bases between the two germline ends. CDR3 sequence: CASSTARGPYEQYF. In DNA form, the CDR3 reads TGCGCCAGCAGTACAGCCAGGGGCCCCTACGAGCAGTACTTC. Full variable domain (missing parts from reference TRBV5-1 and TRBJ2-7): KAGVTQTPRYLIKTRGQQVTLSCSPISGHRSVSWYQQTPGQGLQFLFEYFSETQRNKGNFPGRFSGRQFSNSRSEMNVSTLELGDSALYLCASSTARGPYEQYFGPGTRLTVT.